This is a list of T cell receptor beta chains from one sample in a study of shared T cell receptors in the human thymus. Data came from immunoSEQ multiplex PCR; TCRdb stores just in-frame clones and leaves some out. The table shows about 500,000 clones, with around 82% occurring only once. The same sample was also studied in work on human thymus T cells.

The specimen sequenced was thymocytes. Source of these receptors: a boy under two years old with a congenital heart defect. Each CDR3 is given with its conserved first and last residue. The D gene is left open where the match is weak. A row's size may be missing; if present it is once, few, many or a size class.

clone_size d_call j_call v_call cdr3_aa cdr3_nt
- TRBD2 TRBJ2-7 TRBV11-2 CASSLEGSGRVEQYF TGTGCCAGCAGCTTAGAGGGTAGCGGGAGGGTAGAGCAGTACTTC
- TRBD1 TRBJ1-2 TRBV27 CASSLARGGSINGYTF TGTGCCAGCAGTTTAGCGAGAGGGGGCTCGATTAATGGCTACACCTTC
- TRBD1 TRBJ2-7 TRBV5-3 CARSSRTGCTYEQYF TGTGCCAGAAGCTCCCGGACAGGGTGCACCTACGAGCAGTACTTC
- - TRBJ2-7 TRBV29-1 CSVEERGPSYYEQYF TGCAGCGTTGAAGAGCGGGGACCGTCTTACTACGAGCAGTACTTC
- - TRBJ1-4 TRBV6-1 CASRDSSTNEKLFF TGTGCCAGCAGGGACAGCTCAACTAATGAAAAACTGTTTTTT
- TRBD2 TRBJ2-7 TRBV5-1 CASSPFSGSGGQYF TGCGCCAGCAGCCCCTTTAGCGGGAGCGGCGGGCAGTACTTC
- - TRBJ2-3 TRBV7-9 CASSGDTQYF TGTGCCAGTTCCGGAGATACGCAGTATTTT
- TRBD2 TRBJ2-3 TRBV5-1 CASSLITSGRTDTQYF TGCGCCAGCAGCTTGATAACTAGCGGGAGGACAGATACGCAGTATTTT
- TRBD2 TRBJ2-2 TRBV6-4 CASSPGLAAGELFF TGTGCCAGCAGTCCGGGACTAGCAGCCGGGGAGCTGTTTTTT
- TRBD2 TRBJ2-3 TRBV28 CATHRLAGALEQYF TGTGCCACCCACAGACTAGCGGGAGCCTTGGAGCAGTATTTT
- TRBD1 TRBJ1-3 TRBV14 CASSRPGQGAGGNTIYF TGTGCCAGCAGCCGACCGGGACAGGGGGCAGGAGGAAACACCATATATTTT
- - TRBJ2-1 TRBV6-4 CASSARRGAYNEQFF TGTGCCAGCAGTGCCCGGAGGGGCGCCTACAATGAGCAGTTCTTC
- TRBD2 TRBJ2-3 TRBV27 CASSKSSGSTDTQYF TGTGCCAGCAGTAAGTCTAGCGGTAGCACAGATACGCAGTATTTT
- - TRBJ2-1 TRBV18 CASSPPGADNEQFF TGTGCCAGCTCACCACCGGGAGCGGACAATGAGCAGTTCTTC
- - TRBJ2-3 TRBV28 CASTHASPHTDTQYF TGTGCCAGCACACACGCATCCCCCCACACAGATACGCAGTATTTT
- - TRBJ2-7 TRBV14 CASSGRGRAREQYF TGTGCCAGCAGCGGTAGGGGGAGGGCCAGGGAGCAGTACTTC
- - TRBJ1-1 TRBV30 CAWRTVRNTEAFF TGTGCCTGGAGGACAGTGAGGAACACTGAAGCTTTCTTT
few - TRBJ2-7 TRBV19 CASRGGGYEQYF TGTGCCAGTAGGGGGGGAGGCTACGAGCAGTACTTC
- TRBD2 TRBJ2-1 TRBV13 CASSLPRTSGRAGGGNEQFF TGTGCCAGCAGCCTTCCCCGGACTAGCGGGAGGGCCGGAGGGGGGAATGAGCAGTTCTTC
- TRBD2 TRBJ2-1 TRBV28 CATARWGGSHEQFF TGTGCCACCGCCCGGTGGGGCGGGAGTCATGAGCAGTTCTTC
- - TRBJ2-7 TRBV19 CAIFGRGTYEQYF TGTGCCATATTTGGCCGGGGTACCTACGAGCAGTACTTC
few - TRBJ1-3 TRBV6-6 CASSSGQRGNTIYF TGTGCCAGCAGTTCCGGACAGCGAGGAAACACCATATATTTT
- - TRBJ2-2 TRBV4-3 CASRLTRRGWGELFF TGCGCCAGCAGACTCACTAGGCGCGGTTGGGGGGAGCTGTTTTTT
- TRBD2 TRBJ2-5 TRBV30 CAWSPPVGTSGDQETQYF TGTGCCTGGAGCCCCCCCGTCGGGACTAGCGGGGACCAAGAGACCCAGTACTTC
- - TRBJ1-5 TRBV15 CATSRGHATDQPQHF TGTGCCACCAGCAGAGGCCATGCGACAGATCAGCCCCAGCATTTT
- TRBD2 TRBJ2-3 TRBV5-8 CARGIAGGSDTQYF TGTGCCAGGGGTATAGCGGGAGGCTCAGATACGCAGTATTTT
- - TRBJ2-7 TRBV21-1 CASSKRLAGGYEQYF TGTGCCAGCAGCAAACGGCTAGCGGGAGGGTACGAGCAGTACTTC
- - TRBJ2-4 TRBV7-9 CASSLLRGGGSKNIQYF TGTGCCAGCAGCTTACTGCGGGGAGGGGGGTCGAAAAACATTCAGTACTTC
- - TRBJ1-2 TRBV4-1 CASSQDGARDGYGYTF TGCGCCAGCAGCCAAGATGGTGCCAGGGATGGCTATGGCTACACCTTC
few TRBD2 TRBJ2-7 TRBV20-1 CSALGRQEQYF TGCAGTGCCCTCGGGAGGCAAGAGCAGTACTTC
- TRBD2 TRBJ2-3 TRBV5-1 CASSVGLATDTQYF TGCGCCAGCAGCGTGGGACTAGCAACAGATACGCAGTATTTT
- TRBD2 TRBJ2-7 TRBV7-2 CASSLDRREGHYEQYF TGTGCCAGCAGCTTAGATCGCCGGGAGGGCCACTACGAGCAGTACTTC
- TRBD2 TRBJ2-4 TRBV27 CASSPRSSGGIKNIQYF TGTGCCAGCAGTCCCCGGAGTAGCGGGGGCATCAAAAACATTCAGTACTTC
few - TRBJ2-7 TRBV4-3 CASSQGKELHYEQYF TGCGCCAGCAGCCAAGGGAAGGAGCTGCACTACGAGCAGTACTTC
once TRBD1 TRBJ2-7 TRBV5-1 CASSPLPLRGLCEQYF TGCGCCAGCAGCCCGTTGCCGCTGAGGGGGCTGTGCGAGCAGTACTTC
- - TRBJ2-5 TRBV5-6 CASSFLNSQETQYF TGTGCCAGCAGCTTTTTAAACTCACAAGAGACCCAGTACTTC
- - TRBJ2-5 TRBV6-1 CASSEAGRGRETQYF TGTGCCAGCAGTGAAGCGGGCAGGGGGAGGGAGACCCAGTACTTC
- - TRBJ1-2 TRBV6-5 CASSSRARGGNYGYTF TGTGCCAGCAGTTCGAGGGCCCGGGGGGGAAACTATGGCTACACCTTC
- TRBD1 TRBJ1-2 TRBV7-9 CASSLYRGPGYTF TGTGCCAGCAGCCTTTACAGGGGGCCTGGCTACACCTTC
few - TRBJ1-2 TRBV29-1 CSVEDQNRDYTF TGCAGCGTTGAAGATCAAAACAGGGACTACACCTTC
- TRBD1 TRBJ2-1 TRBV6-5 CASSYHGQGHYNEQFF TGTGCCAGCAGTTATCACGGACAGGGGCACTACAATGAGCAGTTCTTC
- TRBD2 TRBJ2-1 TRBV7-9 CASSSTSGADVTYNEQFF TGTGCCAGCAGCTCTACTAGCGGGGCGGACGTTACCTACAATGAGCAGTTCTTC
once TRBD1 TRBJ2-7 TRBV28 CASSGDRGSYEQYF TGTGCCAGCAGCGGGGACAGGGGCTCCTACGAGCAGTACTTC
- TRBD1 TRBJ1-1 TRBV19 CASSNQGATEAFF TGTGCCAGTAGTAACCAGGGGGCGACTGAAGCTTTCTTT
- - TRBJ2-7 TRBV4-3 CASSQHPGVEQYF TGCGCCAGCAGCCAACACCCCGGGGTCGAGCAGTACTTC
- TRBD2 TRBJ2-7 TRBV4-3 CASSQDHPSGGSYEQYF TGCGCCAGCAGCCAAGATCATCCTAGCGGGGGGTCCTACGAGCAGTACTTC
- TRBD2 TRBJ2-1 TRBV4-1 CASSQDGSGTLSYNEQFF TGCGCCAGCAGCCAAGATGGAAGCGGGACCCTCTCCTACAATGAGCAGTTCTTC
- TRBD1 TRBJ2-3 TRBV7-2 CASSLAQGHTDTQYF TGTGCCAGCAGCTTAGCACAGGGGCACACAGATACGCAGTATTTT
- - TRBJ1-6 TRBV5-1 CASSLNSKSPLHF TGCGCCAGCAGCTTGAACAGTAAGTCCCCCCTCCACTTT